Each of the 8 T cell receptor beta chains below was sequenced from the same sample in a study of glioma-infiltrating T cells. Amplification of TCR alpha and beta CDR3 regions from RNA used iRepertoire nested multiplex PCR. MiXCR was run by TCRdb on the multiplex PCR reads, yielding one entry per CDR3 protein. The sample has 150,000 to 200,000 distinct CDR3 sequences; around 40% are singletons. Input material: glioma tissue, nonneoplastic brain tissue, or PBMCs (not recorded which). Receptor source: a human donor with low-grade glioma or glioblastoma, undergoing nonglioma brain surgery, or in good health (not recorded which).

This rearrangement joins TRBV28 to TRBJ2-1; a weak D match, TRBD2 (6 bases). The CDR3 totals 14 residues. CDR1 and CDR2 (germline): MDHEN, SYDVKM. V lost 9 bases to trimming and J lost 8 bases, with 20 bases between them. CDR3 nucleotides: TGTGCCAGTAACCACCCAGGGAGGAACGATGAGCAGTTCTTC. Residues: CASNHPGRNDEQFF.

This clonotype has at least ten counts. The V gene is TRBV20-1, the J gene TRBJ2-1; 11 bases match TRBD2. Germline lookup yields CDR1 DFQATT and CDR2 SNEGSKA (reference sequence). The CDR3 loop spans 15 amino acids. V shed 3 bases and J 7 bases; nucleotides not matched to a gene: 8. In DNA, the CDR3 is TGCAGTGCTAGTCGCTCTAGCGGGAGGCGGAATGAGCAGTTCTTC. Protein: CSASRSSGRRNEQFF.

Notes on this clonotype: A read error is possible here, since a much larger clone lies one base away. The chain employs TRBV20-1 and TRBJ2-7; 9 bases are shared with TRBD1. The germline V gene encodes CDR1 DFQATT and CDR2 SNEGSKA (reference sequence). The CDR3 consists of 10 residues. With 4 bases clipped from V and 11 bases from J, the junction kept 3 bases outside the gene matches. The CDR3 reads CSATRDREYF. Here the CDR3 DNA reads TGCAGTGCTACTCGGGACAGGGAGTACTTC.

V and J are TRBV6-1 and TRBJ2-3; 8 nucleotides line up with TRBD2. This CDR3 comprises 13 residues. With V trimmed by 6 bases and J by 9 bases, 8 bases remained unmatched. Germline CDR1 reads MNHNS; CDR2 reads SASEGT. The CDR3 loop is CASRLHPGGTQYF. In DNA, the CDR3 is TGTGCCAGCAGACTCCACCCGGGGGGGACGCAGTATTTT.

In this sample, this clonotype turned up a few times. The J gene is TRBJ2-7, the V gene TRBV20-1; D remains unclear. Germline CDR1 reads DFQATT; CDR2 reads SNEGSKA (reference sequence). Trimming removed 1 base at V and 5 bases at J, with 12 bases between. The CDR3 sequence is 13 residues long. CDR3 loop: CSARGKGPHEQYF. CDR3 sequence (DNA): TGCAGTGCTAGAGGTAAGGGCCCCCACGAGCAGTACTTC.

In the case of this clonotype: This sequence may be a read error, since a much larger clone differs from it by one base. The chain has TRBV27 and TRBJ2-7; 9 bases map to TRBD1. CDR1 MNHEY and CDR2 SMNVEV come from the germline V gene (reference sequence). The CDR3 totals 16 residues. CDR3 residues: CASSAGGQGIFGEQCF. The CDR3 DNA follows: TGTGCCAGCTCCGCCGGGGGACAGGGAATATTCGGCGAGCAGTGCTTC.

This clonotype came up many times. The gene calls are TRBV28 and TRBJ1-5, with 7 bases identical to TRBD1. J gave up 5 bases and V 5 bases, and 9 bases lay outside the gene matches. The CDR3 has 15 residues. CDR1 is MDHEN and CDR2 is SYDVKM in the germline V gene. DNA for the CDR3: TGTGCCAGCAGTCAGACAGGGAGACGTGATCAGCCCCAGCATTTT. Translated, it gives CASSQTGRRDQPQHF.

The CDR3 sequence: CASSLLGGGYNEQYF. The CDR3, as DNA: TGCGCCAGCAGCTTGCTAGGAGGTGGTTACAATGAGCAGTACTTC. This sequence joins TRBV5-1 and TRBJ2-5, with a possible D match to TRBD2 (5 bases). Germline-derived CDR1 and CDR2 are SGHRS and YFSETQ. Trimming left V 1 base short and J 11 bases short, with 21 bases between. The CDR3 loop spans 15 amino acids.